The present TCR beta chain was sequenced within a study of blood T cell repertoires in COVID-19. About the study: Specimens from acute and convalescent COVID-19 originated in the United States, Italy and Spain. PBMCs, B-cell-depleted T cells, or T cells were the source of the cDNA or gDNA that made up the material.

Patients from Seattle were sampled longitudinally, starting during active infection. This CDR3 spans 12 amino acids. V lost 7 bases, J lost 2 bases, and 1 base stayed unmatched. The germline V gene encodes CDR1 MDHEN and CDR2 SYDVKM. Per the original methods: Estimated nucleated cell counts came from reference gene primer amplification. Produced via immunoSEQ multiplex PCR; TCRdb's table is partial and in-frame only. Clone size and the V and J calls come from that table; the DNA yielded D and trimming. The table records fewer than 350,000 clones, about 92% of them present only once. Sequencing input: peripheral blood. The source of this sequence is a woman aged 55 to 70 with COVID-19, enrolled during active disease. J is TRBJ1-1 and V is TRBV28, with 7 bases that match TRBD1. CDR3 sequence reads: CASKGGNTEAFF. CDR3 nucleotides: TGTGCCAGCAAAGGGGGCAACACTGAAGCTTTCTTT.